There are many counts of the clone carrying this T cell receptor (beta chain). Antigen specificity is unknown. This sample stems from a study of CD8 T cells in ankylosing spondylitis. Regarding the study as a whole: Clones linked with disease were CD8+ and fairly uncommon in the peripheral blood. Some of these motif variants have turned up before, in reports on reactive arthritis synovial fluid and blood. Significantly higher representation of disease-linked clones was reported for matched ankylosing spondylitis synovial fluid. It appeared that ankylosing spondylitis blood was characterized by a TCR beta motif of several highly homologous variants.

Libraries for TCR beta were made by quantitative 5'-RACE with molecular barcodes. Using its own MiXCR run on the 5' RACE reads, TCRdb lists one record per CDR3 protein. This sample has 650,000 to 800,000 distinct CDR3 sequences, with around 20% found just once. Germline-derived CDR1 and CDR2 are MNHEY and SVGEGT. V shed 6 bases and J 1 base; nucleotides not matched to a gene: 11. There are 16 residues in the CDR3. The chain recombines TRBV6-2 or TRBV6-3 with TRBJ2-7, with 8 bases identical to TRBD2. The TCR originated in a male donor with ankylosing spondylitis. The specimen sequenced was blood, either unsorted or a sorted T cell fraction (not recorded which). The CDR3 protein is CASRPYGASGSYEQYF. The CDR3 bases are TGTGCCAGCAGACCCTATGGAGCTAGCGGGTCCTACGAGCAGTACTTC.